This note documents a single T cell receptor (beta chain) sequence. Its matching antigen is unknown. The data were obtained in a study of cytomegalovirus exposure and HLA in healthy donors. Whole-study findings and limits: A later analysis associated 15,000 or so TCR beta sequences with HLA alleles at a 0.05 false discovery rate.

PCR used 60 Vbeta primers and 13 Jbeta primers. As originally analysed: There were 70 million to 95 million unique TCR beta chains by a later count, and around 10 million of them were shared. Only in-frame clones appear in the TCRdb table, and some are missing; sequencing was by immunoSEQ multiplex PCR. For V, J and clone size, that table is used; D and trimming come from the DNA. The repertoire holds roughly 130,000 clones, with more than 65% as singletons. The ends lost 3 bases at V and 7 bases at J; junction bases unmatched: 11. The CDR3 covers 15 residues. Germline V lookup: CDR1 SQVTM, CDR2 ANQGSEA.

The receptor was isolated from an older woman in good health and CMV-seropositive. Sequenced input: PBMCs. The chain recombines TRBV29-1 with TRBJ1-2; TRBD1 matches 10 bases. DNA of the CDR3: TGCAGCGTTGAGCGTCGGGACAGGGGCCGTGTTGGCTACACCTTC. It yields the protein CSVERRDRGRVGYTF.